These 17 T cell receptor beta chains were sequenced from one sample in a study of control samples from healthy donors and cancer patients. Some clones are missing from TCRdb's copy, which holds only in-frame ones; the method was immunoSEQ multiplex PCR. The sample records 130,000 or so clones, around 92% being singletons. Sequencing was carried out using PBMCs. These receptors were collected from a man aged 50-60 years with head and neck cancer.

The chain couples TRBV24-1 to TRBJ2-2; 7 bases align to TRBD1. From germline, CDR1 is KGHDR and CDR2 SFDVKD. This CDR3 is built from 16 residues. The ends lost 4 bases at V and 4 bases at J; junction bases unmatched: 8. The CDR3 spells CATSDPLRGRTGELFF. CDR3 sequence (DNA): TGTGCCACCAGTGACCCCTTAAGGGGGCGCACCGGGGAGCTGTTTTTT.

This chain links TRBV19 with TRBJ1-2, with a weak D call TRBD1 (6 bases). This CDR3 has 13 residues. The germline V gene encodes CDR1 LNHDA and CDR2 SQIVND (reference sequence). The V end lost 6 bases, the J end lost 6 bases, and 14 bases lay between the germline ends. CDR3 region: CASSPVTGNGYTF. CDR3 nucleotides: TGTGCCAGTAGCCCCGTCACAGGGAATGGCTACACCTTC.

CDR3 sequence: CASSEASVREQFF. CDR3 coding DNA: TGCGCCAGCAGTGAGGCTAGCGTTCGTGAGCAGTTCTTC. The chain employs TRBV10-2 and TRBJ2-1; possibly TRBD2 for D (6 bases). V gave up 2 bases and J gave up 9 bases, with 11 bases separating them. CDR1 and CDR2 (germline): WSHSY, SAAADI. This CDR3 is 13 amino acids long.

The CDR3 nucleotides are TGTGCCAGTATTCTTACCGGACTAGCGGGCGTCAATGAGCAGTTCTTC. As protein: CASILTGLAGVNEQFF. The V call is TRBV19, the J call TRBJ2-1, with TRBD2 matching over 11 bases. This CDR3 spans 16 amino acids. V lost 7 bases to trimming and J lost 6 bases; unmatched junction nucleotides: 11. Germline values: CDR1 LNHDA, CDR2 SQIVND (reference sequence).

With regard to this clone: Other DNA sequences within the sample encode an identical CDR3. V and J are TRBV5-1 and TRBJ1-4; D not resolved. Germline lookup yields CDR1 SGHRS and CDR2 YFSETQ. V shed 4 bases and J shed 2 bases, with 6 bases lying between them. The CDR3 contains 13 residues. As DNA, the CDR3 is TGCGCCAGCAGCCCGGGTACTAATGAAAAACTGTTTTTT. It encodes CASSPGTNEKLFF.

The J gene is TRBJ2-1, the V gene TRBV5-5; weak D call: TRBD2 (5 bases). This CDR3 is 15 amino acids long. Germline CDR1 is SGHKS and CDR2 is YYEKEE (reference sequence). Between the trimmed V and J ends, which lost 2 bases and 8 bases, there was a span of 17 bases. CDR3 sequence: CASSFEGIDVDEQFF. The CDR3 DNA follows: TGTGCCAGCAGCTTCGAGGGCATCGATGTGGATGAGCAGTTCTTC.

A note on this clone: Other DNA sequences from this sample encode an identical CDR3 as well. The chain is built from TRBV10-1 and TRBJ2-7, with TRBD2 as a possible D gene (5 bases). Trimming stripped 3 bases from V and 3 bases from J, with 12 bases between. Germline lookup yields CDR1 WNHNN and CDR2 SYGVQD (reference sequence). This CDR3 region has 14 residues. The DNA of the CDR3 is TGCGCCAGCAGTGAAGTCCCAGCGGACTACGAGCAGTACTTC. Protein product: CASSEVPADYEQYF.

J is TRBJ1-4 and V is TRBV6-6; D remains unclear. The CDR3 loop spans 15 amino acids. Trimming left V 7 bases short and J 5 bases short, with 17 bases between. CDR1 is MNHNY, CDR2 SVGAGI, per germline (reference sequence). The DNA for the CDR3 is TGTGCCAGCACCCTCAGGCTTACGAGGAATGAAAAACTGTTTTTT. Amino acids: CASTLRLTRNEKLFF.

This clone appeared once. This chain connects TRBV3-1 (or the pseudogene TRBV3-2) to TRBJ2-7; the D is unclear. This CDR3 comprises 15 residues. From germline, CDR1 is LGHDT and CDR2 YNNKEL (reference sequence). With 1 base removed from V and 6 bases from J, the gap between germline ends came to 16 bases. CDR3 nucleotides: TGTGCCAGCAGCCAAGCTTCGATAACCCTTCGCGAGCAGTACTTC. This encodes CASSQASITLREQYF.

This chain uses TRBV29-1 with TRBJ1-3; D remains unclear. The V gene's germline CDR1 is SQVTM and CDR2 ANQGSEA. This CDR3 comprises 13 residues. Trimming pared 4 bases from V and 0 bases from J, leaving 7 bases between. The CDR3 loop is CSVGGYSGNTIYF. In DNA form, the CDR3 reads TGCAGCGTTGGAGGATACTCTGGAAACACCATATATTTT.

This clone showed up just once. The chain uses TRBV10-3 and TRBJ1-2, with TRBD1 as a possible D gene (6 bases). The CDR3 is 12 residues long. Trimming cost V 11 bases and J 5 bases, with 15 bases left between them. The germline CDR1 and CDR2 sequences are ENHRY and SYGVKD. The CDR3, as DNA: TGTGCCTCCCACCAAGGGGGTTATGGCTACACCTTC. Protein sequence: CASHQGGYGYTF.

This chain uses TRBV2 with TRBJ1-4, with D possibly being TRBD1 (6 bases). This CDR3 spans 15 amino acids. The germline V gene encodes CDR1 SNHLY and CDR2 FYNNEI. With 4 bases removed from V and 5 bases from J, the gap between germline ends came to 14 bases. The CDR3 bases are TGTGCCAGCAGTGGCCTTACGGGGGGCAATGAAAAACTGTTTTTT. Protein sequence: CASSGLTGGNEKLFF.

The chain employs TRBV24-1 and TRBJ2-3; 7 bases align to TRBD1. The germline V gene has CDR1 KGHDR and CDR2 SFDVKD. Unmatched junction bases numbered 7, after V lost 6 bases and J lost 2 bases. This CDR3 spans 15 amino acids. This CDR3 is CATSRDSPHTDTQYF. As DNA, the CDR3 is TGTGCCACCAGTCGGGACAGCCCACACACAGATACGCAGTATTTT.

This chain connects TRBV5-1 to TRBJ2-5; the D call may be TRBD1 or TRBD2 (5 bases each). Germline values: CDR1 SGHRS, CDR2 YFSETQ. Trimming took off 9 bases at V and 1 base at J, with 13 bases between the two ends. The CDR3 is made up of 13 amino acids. The CDR3 loop reads CATRDAAQETQYF. The CDR3 DNA follows: TGCGCCACCAGGGACGCAGCCCAAGAGACCCAGTACTTC.

The chain recombines TRBV28 with TRBJ1-3; TRBD1 aligns across 8 bases. J gave up 9 bases and V 5 bases, and 12 bases lay outside the gene matches. Germline CDR1 reads MDHEN; CDR2 reads SYDVKM. The CDR3 spans 15 residues. The CDR3 DNA reads as TGTGCCAGCAGTCGGGGGACAGGAGTATGGGTCACCATATATTTT. Residues: CASSRGTGVWVTIYF.

The chain couples TRBV5-1 to TRBJ2-5; D is unclear. The CDR3 totals 14 residues. Germline CDR1 reads SGHRS; CDR2 reads YFSETQ. Trimming left V 4 bases short and J 2 bases short, with 12 bases between. CDR3 DNA sequence: TGCGCCAGCAGCGCGCGGATTATTCAAGAGACCCAGTACTTC. This codes for CASSARIIQETQYF.

The chain links TRBV6-5 to TRBJ2-7; 7 nucleotides line up with TRBD1. CDR3 length: 13 residues. Germline CDR1 is MNHEY and CDR2 is SVGAGI. The V gene end was trimmed by 8 bases and the J gene end by 5 bases; junction bases not matched to a gene: 9. CDR3 loop: CASGQARKDEQYF. In DNA, the CDR3 is TGTGCCAGCGGACAGGCTCGGAAAGACGAGCAGTACTTC.